This TCR beta chain was captured by sequencing in a study of T cells in Graves' hyperthyroidism and ophthalmopathy. Amplification of TCR beta CDR3 regions used RNA as the template. The study used the HTBI primer set for a first-round RT-PCR of the TCR CDR3. TCRdb used MiXCR to reprocess the multiplex PCR reads, holding one entry per CDR3 protein. In the table there are 160,000 or so distinct CDR3 sequences, 9.4% of which are singletons. In making diagnoses, clinical symptoms, serum thyroxine and TRAb, thyroid ultrasound and orbital computed tomography were all used. This clonotype has at least ten counts. CDR1 and CDR2 (germline): SGHTA, FQGNSA. The CDR3 length is 15 residues. With 5 bases removed from V and 8 bases from J, the gap between germline ends came to 19 bases.

The rearrangement uses TRBV7-2 and TRBJ2-1; D may be TRBD1 (5 bases). This clonotype was sampled from a young woman with Graves' hyperthyroidism that later progressed to Graves' ophthalmopathy. Sample: blood. The CDR3 DNA reads TGTGCCAGCAGCCACTTTGGACCCCCGACAGATGAGCAGTTCTTC. Protein product: CASSHFGPPTDEQFF.